In this sample, the clone carrying this T cell receptor (beta chain) turned up a few times. The target antigen is unknown. This CDR3 spans 16 amino acids. V lost 3 bases and J lost 3, with 15 bases in between. Germline V gene data show CDR1 as MNHEY and CDR2 as SVGAGI. The data derive from a study of T-cell reconstitution after alpha-beta-depleted transplantation in children. Unique molecular identifiers were built into the TCRbeta library. TCRdb recomputed calls from the PCR reads with MiXCR, one row per CDR3 protein. The sample records hundreds of thousands of distinct CDR3 sequences, roughly 26% being singletons. The study's findings and limits: Elevated TCRbeta diversity at day 60 was traced, in some patients, to surviving recipient T cells and thymic progenitors. Reportedly, only several hundred clones from non-depleted graft cells drove alpha-beta T-cell counts at about two months. Newly made T cells mostly supplied T-cell counts and diversity one year after transplant.

The chain combines TRBV6-5 with TRBJ2-1; maybe TRBD1 (6 bases). The input for sequencing was PBMCs, taken before TCRalphabeta/CD19-depleted stem cell transplant. This clonotype originated in a girl aged 2-9 years with Fanconi anemia, due to receive a stem cell transplant. CDR3 nucleotide sequence: TGTGCCAGCAGTTATTGGGGCAGGGGAAGCTACAATGAGCAGTTCTTC. Its protein is CASSYWGRGSYNEQFF.